This TCR beta chain stems from a study of high-grade serous ovarian cancer treatment subgroups. With regard to this clone: Its antigen is currently unknown.

Tumor tissue was taken before any definitive surgery or chemotherapy was given. Study results and limitations: Without spatial data, bulk sequencing limits insight into HGSC tumor diversity. CDR1 and CDR2 were left unanalyzed; analyses focused on CDR3. Tumors within one patient showed repertoire similarity of roughly 0.11 to 0.79.

Germline values: CDR1 SNHLY, CDR2 FYNNEI. The ends lost 4 bases at V and 4 bases at J; junction bases unmatched: 12. There are 18 residues in the CDR3. Only in-frame clones appear in the TCRdb table, and some are missing; sequencing was by immunoSEQ multiplex PCR. The sample has under 30,000 clones, approximately 79% seen once. The sample was tumor tissue. The gene calls are TRBV2 and TRBJ2-2; TRBD2 matches 10 bases. The origin of this receptor is a human donor with high-grade serous ovarian cancer. CDR3 in amino acids: CASSGLILGLAVTGELFF. The CDR3 nucleotides read TGTGCCAGCAGTGGGCTCATTCTCGGACTAGCGGTCACCGGGGAGCTGTTTTTT.